Detailed here is one T cell receptor (beta chain). The CDR3 is made up of 16 amino acids. Trimming pared 7 bases from V and 5 bases from J, leaving 24 bases between. The sample is drawn from a study of identical twins. Each CDR3 protein is one row after TCRdb ran MiXCR on the 5' RACE reads. The sample has roughly 570,000 distinct CDR3 sequences, over 8.5% seen once. This same sample was also taken into another study, of yellow fever vaccine responses in identical twins.

Sequencing was done on a sample of PBMCs. V and J are TRBV12-3 or TRBV12-4 and TRBJ2-7, with D possibly matching TRBD2 (5 bases). This clonotype originated in a woman under 30 in good health. The CDR3, as DNA: TGTGCCAGCACCCTTGGACGGGAACCCCCGCCGCACGAGCAGTACTTC. This sequence encodes CASTLGREPPPHEQYF.